The T cell receptor (beta chain) under discussion was sequenced for a study of Ad26.COV2.S vaccination and SARS-CoV-2 variants. Treatment: some 20 received Ad26.COV2.S at low or high dose, single or two shots; several received placebo; per-sample allocation not given. Samples came from day 63 after the first vaccine or placebo injection. Expression of Wuhan-strain SARS-CoV-2 spike came from the Ad26 vector that formed the vaccine. Germline values: CDR1 SGHRS, CDR2 YFSETQ. This CDR3 region has 14 residues. V was trimmed by 2 bases and J by 3 bases, leaving 9 bases between them. Libraries were prepared by immunoSEQ multiplex PCR; TCRdb keeps only in-frame clonotypes and omits some of them. The sample consists of about 390,000 clones, around 92% of them appearing once.

Sequenced material: peripheral blood, taken in a trial of Ad26.COV2.S vaccine versus placebo. V and J are TRBV5-1 and TRBJ1-3, with no clear D. The receptor was isolated from a person between 18 and 60 years old who received the Ad26.COV2.S COVID-19 vaccine or a placebo. The CDR3 sequence: CASSLLGNGNTIYF. DNA of the CDR3: TGCGCCAGCAGCTTATTGGGGAATGGAAACACCATATATTTT.